This record looks at one TCR beta chain sequence and its context. Its antigen remains unknown. This CDR3 is 13 amino acids long. The V end was cut by 4 bases, the J end by 3 bases, with 11 bases between. Germline CDR1 is SGHRS and CDR2 is YFSETQ. Via MiXCR, TCRdb re-called the 5' RACE reads, giving one row per CDR3 protein. The repertoire holds about 64,000 distinct CDR3 sequences, with 20% to 25% as singletons. The data were taken from a study of early T cells in non-severe SARS-CoV-2 infection. At the level of the study: Sequencing of unsorted whole blood was done on bulk RNA, leaving chains unpaired. General study findings and limits: VDJdb matching favored anti-spike CD8 responses, missing private and CD4 specificities.

The clonotype comes from an adult who was a healthcare worker with PCR-confirmed SARS-CoV-2 infection or an uninfected control (not recorded which). This sequence joins TRBV5-1 and TRBJ2-7, with a tentative D call TRBD2 (6 bases). The sample in question was whole blood, obtained at baseline. The CDR3 DNA is TGCGCCAGCAGCACCCCCGGGAGCTACGAGCAGTACTTC. This gives the protein CASSTPGSYEQYF.